The rows below give T cell receptor beta chains drawn from one sample of a study of blood T cell repertoires in COVID-19. Measured with immunoSEQ multiplex PCR; TCRdb has only the in-frame clones, and not every one. The data show 260,000 or so clones, with under 90% seen just once and 3.5% to 4% held by the top ten. Sequenced material: PBMCs or T cells enriched from blood (not recorded which). The source of these receptors is a woman in her 40s who had been exposed to COVID-19. The CDR3 runs from the conserved cysteine through the conserved F or W. The D gene is left open where the match is weak. A clone size is listed for some rows: how often the clone was seen (once, few, many), or a class if it is expanded.

abundance,d_gene,j_gene,v_gene,CDR3aa,CDR3nt
-,TRBD1,TRBJ2-7,TRBV19,CASSAGRGQGNEQYF,TGTGCCAGTAGTGCAGGCCGAGGACAGGGCAACGAGCAGTACTTC
-,TRBD1,TRBJ1-2,TRBV24-1,CATSDFGTGGAYGYTF,TGTGCCACCAGTGATTTCGGTACAGGGGGGGCCTATGGCTACACCTTC
-,-,TRBJ2-7,TRBV25-1,CASRQGREQYF,TGTGCCAGCAGACAGGGACGCGAGCAGTACTTC
-,TRBD1,TRBJ2-5,TRBV7-2,CASNGQGVRETQYF,TGTGCCAGCAATGGACAGGGAGTGAGGGAGACCCAGTACTTC
-,TRBD1,TRBJ2-7,TRBV6-5,CASRLSPGQGGEQYF,TGTGCCAGCAGATTAAGTCCGGGACAGGGTGGGGAGCAGTACTTC
-,-,TRBJ1-3,TRBV18,CASSRAPGNTIYF,TGTGCCAGCTCACGGGCCCCTGGAAACACCATATATTTT
-,-,TRBJ1-5,TRBV18,CASSPANPGKQPQHF,TGTGCCAGCTCGCCCGCTAACCCAGGCAAGCAGCCCCAGCATTTT
-,-,TRBJ2-5,TRBV7-9,CASSSIVLEETQYF,TGTGCCAGCAGCTCAATCGTCCTAGAAGAGACCCAGTACTTC
-,-,TRBJ2-6,TRBV7-3,CASSLLPPARAGANVLTF,TGTGCCAGCAGCTTATTACCGCCCGCGAGGGCTGGGGCCAACGTCCTGACTTTC
few,TRBD1,TRBJ1-4,TRBV2,CASSMTGGTNEKLFF,TGTGCCAGCAGTATGACAGGGGGCACTAATGAAAAACTGTTTTTT
-,TRBD1,TRBJ2-3,TRBV19,CASSGTGVVDTQYF,TGTGCCAGTAGCGGGACAGGGGTGGTAGATACGCAGTATTTT
-,-,TRBJ2-1,TRBV5-8,CASSLQYNEQFF,TGTGCCAGCAGCTTGCAGTACAATGAGCAGTTCTTC
-,TRBD1,TRBJ2-7,TRBV28,CASSPGQGLGVYEQYF,TGTGCCAGCTCTCCGGGACAGGGTTTAGGTGTCTACGAGCAGTACTTC
-,TRBD2,TRBJ2-1,TRBV4-3,CASSPRVGGNEQFF,TGCGCCAGCTCGCCCCGGGTGGGAGGGAATGAGCAGTTCTTC
-,-,TRBJ2-1,TRBV11-1,CASSLARYNEQFF,TGTGCCAGCAGCTTAGCGAGGTACAATGAGCAGTTCTTC
once,TRBD1,TRBJ2-1,TRBV7-2,CASSLDRGRNEQFF,TGTGCCAGCAGCTTGGACAGGGGGCGCAATGAGCAGTTCTTC
-,-,TRBJ1-1,TRBV6-1,CASSERYRNTEAFF,TGTGCCAGCAGTGAACGGTACAGGAACACTGAAGCTTTCTTT
-,TRBD1,TRBJ2-7,TRBV28,CASSLGTGGYEQYF,TGTGCCAGCAGTTTAGGGACAGGGGGCTACGAGCAGTACTTC
few,TRBD1,TRBJ2-1,TRBV29-1,CSVPTGLDRDEQFF,TGCAGCGTTCCCACCGGCCTCGACAGGGATGAGCAGTTCTTC
-,TRBD1,TRBJ2-3,TRBV27,CASSNRGAASTDTQYF,TGTGCCAGCAGTAACAGGGGGGCCGCTAGCACAGATACGCAGTATTTT
-,TRBD2,TRBJ2-5,TRBV6-2/TRBV6-3,CASSLAGDPQAQYF,TGTGCCAGCAGCCTAGCGGGGGACCCCCAGGCCCAGTACTTC
-,-,TRBJ2-1,TRBV3-1/TRBV3-2,CASSLIGGYNEQFF,TGTGCCAGCAGCCTCATCGGGGGTTACAATGAGCAGTTCTTC
few,-,TRBJ2-3,TRBV7-2,CASSPGKGGRTDTQYF,TGTGCCAGCAGCCCAGGCAAGGGGGGGCGCACAGATACGCAGTATTTT
-,-,TRBJ1-6,TRBV4-3,CASSQALSSYNSPLHF,TGCGCCAGCAGCCAAGCGCTGAGCTCCTATAATTCACCCCTCCACTTT
-,TRBD1,TRBJ1-2,TRBV6-2/TRBV6-3,CASSKDRGFDYGYTF,TGTGCCAGCAGTAAAGACAGGGGGTTCGACTATGGCTACACCTTC
many,-,TRBJ1-1,TRBV18,CASRPPGGTNTEAFF,TGTGCCAGCCGACCCCCGGGGGGCACGAACACTGAAGCTTTCTTT
-,TRBD2,TRBJ2-1,TRBV3-1/TRBV3-2,CASSQDLERGVLFF,TGTGCCAGCAGCCAAGATTTGGAGCGGGGGGTTCTGTTCTTC
-,-,TRBJ1-1,TRBV5-1,CASSLDLSGKTAFF,TGCGCCAGCAGCTTGGACCTCTCAGGGAAAACGGCTTTCTTT
-,TRBD2,TRBJ2-7,TRBV2,CASSERGDSYEQYF,TGTGCCAGCAGTGAGCGGGGGGACTCCTACGAGCAGTACTTC
-,-,TRBJ2-2,TRBV28,CASSLVSTGELFF,TGTGCCAGCAGTTTAGTGAGCACCGGGGAGCTGTTTTTT
-,TRBD1,TRBJ1-1,TRBV19,CASSVSPGQANTEAFF,TGTGCCAGTAGTGTTTCCCCGGGACAGGCGAACACTGAAGCTTTCTTT
-,TRBD1,TRBJ1-2,TRBV6-5,CASSSGTGLAGGYTF,TGTGCCAGCAGCTCGGGGACAGGGCTAGCGGGAGGCTACACCTTC
once,-,TRBJ1-1,TRBV24-1,CATRAGLNTEAFF,TGTGCCACCAGGGCAGGTCTGAACACTGAAGCTTTCTTT
-,TRBD1,TRBJ1-5,TRBV15,CATSRERTGGHQPQHF,TGTGCCACCAGCAGAGAAAGGACAGGGGGCCATCAGCCCCAGCATTTT
-,TRBD1,TRBJ2-3,TRBV5-4,CASSLAGGSSTDTQYF,TGTGCCAGCAGCTTGGCAGGGGGATCTAGCACAGATACGCAGTATTTT
few,-,TRBJ1-2,TRBV4-1,CASSQDPPGSNYGYTF,TGCGCCAGCAGCCAAGATCCCCCGGGATCTAACTATGGCTACACCTTC
-,-,TRBJ2-2,TRBV7-9,CASSLEFWLAGELFF,TGTGCCAGCAGCTTAGAATTCTGGCTGGCCGGGGAGCTGTTTTTT
few,-,TRBJ1-1,TRBV3-1/TRBV3-2,CASSQVSGRSEAFF,TGTGCCAGCAGCCAAGTTTCCGGGAGGAGTGAAGCTTTCTTT
-,-,TRBJ1-6,TRBV18,CASSPQDSANNSPLHF,TGTGCCAGCTCACCACAGGACAGCGCGAATAATTCACCCCTCCACTTT
-,-,TRBJ2-1,TRBV4-1,CASRERSAGLSYNEQFF,TGCGCCAGCAGAGAAAGGTCGGCGGGGCTATCCTACAATGAGCAGTTCTTC
-,-,TRBJ1-3,TRBV7-2,CASSQGPDTIYF,TGTGCCAGCAGCCAGGGGCCGGACACCATATATTTT
-,TRBD1,TRBJ1-2,TRBV5-1,CASSLGDSVQGGYTF,TGCGCCAGCAGCTTGGGGGACAGCGTCCAGGGGGGCTACACCTTC
-,-,TRBJ1-3,TRBV3-1/TRBV3-2,CASSQGLQQGGNTIYF,TGTGCCAGCAGCCAAGGGCTACAGCAGGGAGGAAACACCATATATTTT
-,TRBD1,TRBJ1-1,TRBV10-3,CAMGDRKNTEAFF,TGTGCCATGGGGGACAGGAAGAACACTGAAGCTTTCTTT
-,TRBD2,TRBJ2-5,TRBV7-2,CASSLGVGLAVGTQYF,TGTGCCAGCAGCTTAGGCGTTGGACTAGCGGTAGGGACCCAGTACTTC